This passage covers 21 T cell receptor beta chains from one sample sequenced in a study of CD8 T cells in Susac syndrome. Reverse transcription of roughly 0.5 to 1 ug RNA was performed with random hexamers. TCRdb recomputed calls from the immunoSEQ multiplex PCR reads with MiXCR, one row per CDR3 protein. The table lists about 400,000 distinct CDR3 sequences, 75% to 90% of them singletons. What was sequenced was CD8+ T cells from PBMCs. The receptors stem from a human donor with multiple sclerosis.

The chain recombines TRBV11-3 with TRBJ2-1; D might be TRBD1 or TRBD2, each matching 5 bases. This CDR3 region has 15 residues. CDR1 and CDR2 from the germline V gene are SGHNT and YENEEA. Trimming left V 1 base short and J 7 bases short, with 14 bases between. The CDR3 DNA is TGTGCCAGCAGCTTAGCGGGACGAGTAGGGAATGAGCAGTTCTTC. Its translation: CASSLAGRVGNEQFF.

This clonotype appeared once. The chain employs TRBV2 and TRBJ2-1; D may be TRBD2 (6 bases). The germline CDR1 and CDR2 sequences are SNHLY and FYNNEI. The ends were cut back, 1 base at V and 6 bases at J, with 16 bases in the middle. This CDR3 region has 16 residues. CDR3 loop: CASSEDTEGSPNEQFF. Written as DNA, the CDR3 is TGTGCCAGCAGTGAAGACACGGAGGGGAGCCCCAATGAGCAGTTCTTC.

The V and J genes are TRBV19 and TRBJ2-1, with D possibly TRBD1 on 6 matching bases. V lost 6 bases and J 0 bases, leaving 18 bases between the germline ends. The CDR3 spans 17 residues. Germline CDR1 and CDR2: LNHDA and SQIVND (reference sequence). This CDR3 is CASSPARDTSSYNEQFF. The CDR3 coding sequence is TGTGCCAGTAGCCCTGCCCGGGACACGAGCTCCTACAATGAGCAGTTCTTC.

The chain uses TRBV28 and TRBJ2-7; perhaps TRBD1 as D (5 bases). This CDR3 is 13 amino acids long. The V gene's germline CDR1 is MDHEN and CDR2 SYDVKM. Trimming shortened V by 5 bases and J by 2 bases, and 10 bases separated the two germline ends. CDR3 DNA sequence: TGTGCCAGCAGTCCCAGGGTCCCCTACGAGCAGTACTTC. Translation: CASSPRVPYEQYF.

The J gene is TRBJ1-2, the V gene TRBV7-8, with D tentatively TRBD1 (5 bases). The CDR3 runs to 13 residues. With 4 bases removed from V and 8 bases from J, the gap between germline ends came to 14 bases. CDR1 is SGHVS and CDR2 is FQNEAQ in the germline V gene. CDR3 in amino acids: CASSSRGEGGYTF. DNA of the CDR3: TGTGCCAGCAGCTCCCGGGGGGAAGGAGGCTACACCTTC.

This clonotype was counted once. The rearrangement joins TRBV7-9 to TRBJ1-2; possible D gene TRBD1, 6 bases. Trimming pared 5 bases from V and 2 bases from J, leaving 12 bases between. Germline V gene sequence: CDR1 SEHNR, CDR2 FQNEAQ (reference sequence). The CDR3 covers 14 residues. CDR3 amino acids: CASSKGGENYGYTF. CDR3 bases: TGTGCCAGCAGCAAGGGGGGTGAGAACTATGGCTACACCTTC.

The V and J genes are TRBV6-5 and TRBJ2-1; TRBD1 matches 8 bases. Trimming removed 4 bases from V and 3 bases from J; junction bases left unmatched: 8. The CDR3 runs 16 residues. Germline V lookup: CDR1 MNHEY, CDR2 SVGAGI. The CDR3 is CASSLGDGTGYNEQFF. For the CDR3, the DNA is TGTGCCAGCAGTTTAGGAGACGGGACAGGCTACAATGAGCAGTTCTTC.

This CDR3 is CSVEDPGTSGVWEETQYF. The CDR3 DNA reads as TGCAGCGTTGAAGATCCTGGGACTAGCGGTGTATGGGAAGAGACCCAGTACTTC. This chain connects TRBV29-1 to TRBJ2-5; 11 bases map to TRBD2. J gave up 3 bases and V 0 bases, and 12 bases lay outside the gene matches. The CDR3 is 18 residues long. Looked up from germline, CDR1 is SQVTM and CDR2 is ANQGSEA.

This rearrangement joins TRBV27 to TRBJ2-1, with 9 bases matching TRBD2. V lost 2 bases, J lost 0 bases, and 8 bases stayed unmatched. The CDR3 consists of 18 residues. Germline lookup yields CDR1 MNHEY and CDR2 SMNVEV (reference sequence). The CDR3 DNA reads as TGTGCCAGCAGTTTAGAAGCGGGAGGTGTGGGCTCCTACAATGAGCAGTTCTTC. Translating it yields CASSLEAGGVGSYNEQFF.

Comment on this clonotype: A read error may produce the germline difference seen at one junction end. The chain combines TRBV29-1 with TRBJ1-1; maybe TRBD1 (6 bases). CDR3 size: 14 residues. Germline CDR1 is SQVTM and CDR2 is ANQGSEA. The CDR3 here is CSAENRDKSTEAFF. The CDR3 DNA reads TGCAGCGCTGAAAACCGGGACAAGAGCACTGAAGCTTTCTTT.

The gene calls are TRBV30 and TRBJ1-4; unclear D gene. The CDR3 spans 13 residues. Germline values: CDR1 GTSNPN, CDR2 SVGIG (reference sequence). V shed 5 bases and J shed 7 bases, with 14 bases lying between them. CDR3 coding DNA: TGTGCCTGGCGACATCATCGGAGTGAAAAACTGTTTTTT. Its translation: CAWRHHRSEKLFF.

The J gene is TRBJ1-2, the V gene TRBV10-3; the D is unclear. Per the germline V gene, CDR1 is ENHRY and CDR2 is SYGVKD. Trimming removed 9 bases from V and 2 bases from J, with 16 bases in between. The CDR3 runs to 14 residues. CDR3 bases: TGTGCCATTTTAGAGGGTGATTCAAACTATGGCTACACCTTC. Protein: CAILEGDSNYGYTF.

The chain recombines TRBV5-4 with TRBJ2-3; perhaps TRBD2 as D (5 bases). Germline CDR1 SGHNT, CDR2 YYREEE (reference sequence). Trimming left V 7 bases short and J 0 bases short, with 18 bases between. This CDR3 region has 16 residues. CDR3 DNA: TGTGCCAGCGGAGGCCGAGGACGGGGAAGCACAGATACGCAGTATTTT. This codes for CASGGRGRGSTDTQYF. Drawing the rest from reference TRBV5-4 and TRBJ2-3, the complete variable domain is ETGVTQSPTHLIKTRGQQVTLRCSSQSGHNTVSWYQQALGQGPQFIFQYYREEENGRGNFPPRFSGLQFPNYSSELNVNALELDDSALYLCASGGRGRGSTDTQYFGPGTRLTVL.

CDR3 DNA sequence: TGTGCCAGCAGCCGGACCAATAGCCCGGAGACCCAGTACTTC. The encoded protein is CASSRTNSPETQYF. V and J are TRBV27 and TRBJ2-5, with D unclear. The germline V and J ends were trimmed by 6 bases and 5 bases, with 16 bases remaining between them. In germline, CDR1 is MNHEY, CDR2 SMNVEV (reference sequence). The CDR3 totals 14 residues.

The chain recombines TRBV18 with TRBJ2-6; a weak D match, TRBD1 (5 bases). The V and J ends lost 3 bases and 0 bases respectively, with 12 bases between them. CDR1 and CDR2 from the germline V gene are KGHSH and LQKENI. CDR3 size: 17 residues. The CDR3 reads CASSPTTDSSGANVLTF. The CDR3 DNA reads as TGTGCCAGCTCACCGACGACAGACAGCTCTGGGGCCAACGTCCTGACTTTC.

The chain recombines TRBV6-1 with TRBJ2-7; maybe TRBD1 (6 bases). V was shortened by 2 bases and J by 2 bases, with 7 bases between the two germline ends. CDR3 size: 13 residues. Germline CDR1 is MNHNS and CDR2 is SASEGT. The CDR3 protein is CASSERDTYEQYF. CDR3 coding DNA: TGTGCCAGCAGTGAACGGGACACCTACGAGCAGTACTTC.

The sample holds one count of this clonotype. The chain couples TRBV15 to TRBJ2-7, with D tentatively TRBD2 (5 bases). This CDR3 contains 16 residues. CDR1 LNHNV and CDR2 YYDKDF come from the germline V gene (reference sequence). Trimming shortened V by 1 base and J by 3 bases, and 16 bases separated the two germline ends. Here the CDR3 DNA reads TGTGCCACCAGCAGAGCGGTCGGGAACGGTTACTACGAGCAGTACTTC. Translating it yields CATSRAVGNGYYEQYF.

The chain uses TRBV5-6 and TRBJ2-7; D unclear. The V and J ends lost 1 base and 7 bases respectively, with 15 bases between them. The germline V gene encodes CDR1 SGHDT and CDR2 YYEEEE. CDR3 length: 14 residues. The CDR3 bases are TGTGCCAGCAGCTTGCCTCCTGAGAGTGATGAGCAGTACTTC. It encodes CASSLPPESDEQYF.

This clonotype was picked up a small number of times. The chain is built from TRBV12-3 or TRBV12-4 and TRBJ1-5, with no clear D. Trimming took off 2 bases at V and 9 bases at J, with 14 bases between the two ends. There are 14 residues in the CDR3. CDR3 in DNA: TGTGCCAGCAGTTTATATGGTTTTTTGGGGCCCCAGCATTTT. It encodes CASSLYGFLGPQHF.

This clonotype showed up just a few times. In nucleotides, the CDR3 is TGTGCCAGCAGCTTGCCGGGACACACTAATTCACCCCTCCACTTT. This translates into CASSLPGHTNSPLHF. The V and J genes are TRBV5-6 and TRBJ1-6, with a tentative D call TRBD1 (6 bases). There are 15 residues in the CDR3. Germline CDR1 and CDR2: SGHDT and YYEEEE. The germline V and J ends were trimmed by 1 base and 6 bases, with 11 bases remaining between them.

V is TRBV7-8 and J is TRBJ2-3; no firm D call. The CDR3 has 11 residues. CDR1 and CDR2 from the germline V gene are SGHVS and FQNEAQ. The V and J ends lost 8 bases and 2 bases respectively, with 5 bases between them. The CDR3 sequence: CASVITDTQYF. The CDR3 DNA reads TGTGCCAGCGTTATCACAGATACGCAGTATTTT.